This T cell receptor (beta chain) was identified during a study of CXCR3-negative and CXCR3-positive naive CD8 T cells. The study made its TRB cDNA libraries by 5' RACE, adding UMI labels. TCRdb re-called the 5' RACE reads, yielding one record per CDR3 amino acid sequence without DNA. The sample holds around 96,000 distinct CDR3 sequences. In regard to this clonotype: Its specificity is not known.

Study outcomes and limitations: Naive cells, whether CXCR3-negative or CXCR3-positive, had similar TRBV-TRBJ usage, while memory cells differed. For the naive subsets, surface CD5 was similar, and TCR strength was inferred from TRB CDR3 properties. Post-cryopreservation CXCR3 expression was partly diminished, and the bulk of assays employed fresh PBMCs.

Germline V gives CDR1 SGHVS, CDR2 FNYEAQ. This CDR3 has 14 residues. This rearrangement joins TRBV7-6 to TRBJ2-5; the TRBD1 assignment by TCRdb is unverifiable without DNA. This clonotype was sampled from a human donor in good health. Some clones in this sample may be carry-over from other donors' samples. The sequenced material came from naive CXCR3- CD8+ T cells from blood. Subset given: CD45RO-CCR7+CD27+CD95- naive CD8+ T cells lacking CXCR3 (TNR3-). CDR3 amino acids: CASSLVTEQETQYF.